These 6 T cell receptor beta chains were all obtained from the same sample, sequenced in a study of cytomegalovirus exposure and HLA in healthy donors. Libraries were prepared by immunoSEQ multiplex PCR; TCRdb keeps only in-frame clonotypes and omits some of them. The sample has under 200,000 clones, about 86% seen once. The sample consisted of PBMCs. The receptors originated from a woman between 25 and 40 years old in good health and CMV-seronegative.

The chain has TRBV15 and TRBJ1-5, with D tentatively TRBD1 (5 bases). CDR1 is LNHNV, CDR2 YYDKDF, per germline (reference sequence). The CDR3 spans 15 residues. V was clipped by 0 bases and J by 4 bases, with 10 bases between them. CDR3 in DNA: TGTGCCACCAGCAGAGATTTCTCAGGGAATCAGCCCCAGCATTTT. Its protein product is CATSRDFSGNQPQHF.

The rearrangement uses TRBV27 and TRBJ1-1, with 7 bases lining up with TRBD1. The CDR3 extends over 12 amino acids. The J segment lost 7 bases and the V segment lost 5 bases, leaving 4 bases of the junction unmatched. Germline-derived CDR1 and CDR2 are MNHEY and SMNVEV (reference sequence). The CDR3 region has the DNA TGTGCCAGCAGTCGACACAGGGGTGAAGCTTTCTTT. It translates to CASSRHRGEAFF.

The chain carries TRBV4-1 and TRBJ2-3; D remains ambiguous. The CDR3 is 13 amino acids. V was shortened by 4 bases and J by 6 bases, with 11 bases between the two germline ends. Germline assignment: CDR1 MGHRA and CDR2 YSYEKL. CDR3 amino acids: CASSLGRMDTQYF. CDR3 nucleotides: TGCGCCAGCAGCCTAGGGCGTATGGATACGCAGTATTTT.

This clone was seen only once. The chain uses TRBV28 and TRBJ2-7, with 13 positions matching TRBD2. Trimming removed 4 bases from V and 0 bases from J; junction bases left unmatched: 6. This CDR3 is 17 amino acids long. Germline V gives CDR1 MDHEN, CDR2 SYDVKM. CDR3 DNA: TGTGCCAGCAGTTCCCGACTAGCGGGAGGCCTCTCCTACGAGCAGTACTTC. Its protein is CASSSRLAGGLSYEQYF.

The genes are TRBV7-9 and TRBJ2-7, with D unclear. V shed 1 base and J shed 2 bases, with 9 bases lying between them. CDR1 and CDR2 (germline): SEHNR, FQNEAQ (reference sequence). The CDR3 has 14 residues. CDR3 residues: CASSLVDRAYEQYF. As DNA, the CDR3 is TGTGCCAGCAGCTTAGTTGACCGAGCCTACGAGCAGTACTTC.

V is TRBV4-1 and J is TRBJ1-1; D remains ambiguous. The V end was cut by 4 bases, the J end by 0 bases, with 9 bases between. The CDR3 is 14 amino acids. Germline V gene data show CDR1 as MGHRA and CDR2 as YSYEKL. CDR3 sequence: CASSPLQMNTEAFF. The CDR3 DNA follows: TGCGCCAGCAGCCCCCTACAGATGAACACTGAAGCTTTCTTT.